The present TCR beta chain was sequenced within a study of T cell responses to AZD1222 COVID-19 vaccine. Study-level findings and limits: In the spike-specific TCR repertoire, nearly half reportedly target unmutated variant regions. The study found Spike-specific TCR breadth and depth rose after two AZD1222 doses. Only six or seven AZD1222 recipients were seropositive at baseline. Among the donors, most were white British and more were female, and clonal diversity was possibly underestimated.

The assay was immunoSEQ multiplex PCR, and TCRdb's table has in-frame clones only and misses some. Of about 86,000 clones listed, about nine tenths are singletons. Trimming shortened V by 0 bases and J by 2 bases, and 2 bases separated the two germline ends. This CDR3 is 14 amino acids long. The V gene's germline CDR1 is SEHNR and CDR2 FQNEAQ (reference sequence). Details on this clone: The antigen remains unidentified.

The sequence came from an adult in good health. The sample in question was peripheral blood, obtained on day 0 of AZD1222 vaccination. The rearrangement joins TRBV7-9 to TRBJ1-6, with D uncertain. CDR3: CASSLAPYNSPLHF. The DNA for the CDR3 is TGTGCCAGCAGCTTAGCCCCCTATAATTCACCCCTCCACTTT.